The 2 T cell receptor beta chains below all came from one sample that was sequenced in a study of T cells in Graves' hyperthyroidism and ophthalmopathy. The CDR3 regions of TCR beta were amplified from RNA transcripts. The TCR CDR3 was amplified in a first-round RT-PCR using the HTBI primer set. TCRdb reanalysed the multiplex PCR reads using MiXCR and keeps one entry per CDR3 protein. The sample gives 500,000 to 650,000 distinct CDR3 sequences, about 14% of which show up once; approximately 13% is in the top ten. Sample: blood. The receptors originated from a woman between 40 and 55 years old with Graves' hyperthyroidism.

The rearrangement links TRBV29-1 to TRBJ2-7, with D perhaps assigned TRBD1 or TRBD2 (6 bases each). Looked up from germline, CDR1 is SQVTM and CDR2 is ANQGSEA. The V end lost 4 bases, the J end lost 5 bases, and 18 bases lay between the germline ends. The CDR3 runs 14 residues. The CDR3, as DNA: TGCAGCGTTGGCTATGGAGGGGGAGGACACGAGCAGTACTTC. This codes for CSVGYGGGGHEQYF.

This clonotype was found many times. This sequence joins TRBV28 and TRBJ2-7, with 8 bases lining up with TRBD2. V lost 5 bases and J lost 4; bases outside the gene matches: 10. CDR3 length: 15 residues. The germline V gene has CDR1 MDHEN and CDR2 SYDVKM. CDR3 nucleotide sequence: TGTGCCAGCAGTCCTCCGCCGGGACTAGAATACGAGCAGTACTTC. This codes for CASSPPPGLEYEQYF. The entire variable domain, with the rest obtained from reference TRBV28 and TRBJ2-7, is as follows: DVKVTQSSRYLVKRTGEKVFLECVQDMDHENMFWYRQDPGLGLRLIYFSYDVKMKEKGDIPEGYSVSREKKERFSLILESASTNQTSMYLCASSPPPGLEYEQYFGPGTRLTVT.